A selection of T cell receptor beta chains follows, all from one sample in a study of cytomegalovirus exposure and HLA in healthy donors. Sequencing was performed with immunoSEQ multiplex PCR; in TCRdb, only in-frame clones are kept and a portion is missing. Reported are just over 150,000 clones; the ten largest clones contain roughly 1.9%. The sample taken for sequencing was PBMCs. The source of these receptors is a man aged 30 to 39 in good health and CMV-seronegative. Each CDR3 is given with its conserved first and last residue. D genes are given only for firm matches.

J	D	length	V	DNA	CDR3
TRBJ2-3	TRBD2	16	TRBV7-9	TGTGCCAGCAGCCCCCGGACTAGCGGGAGCTCAGATACGCAGTATTTT	CASSPRTSGSSDTQYF
TRBJ2-2	.	15	TRBV5-8	TGTGCCAGCGGGCCGGGGGGCCCCGGCACCGGGGAGCTGTTTTTT	CASGPGGPGTGELFF
TRBJ2-7	TRBD2	16	TRBV5-1	TGCGCCAGCAGCTTGGGACTAGCGGGGTACTCCTACGAGCAGTACTTC	CASSLGLAGYSYEQYF
TRBJ2-2	TRBD2	16	TRBV6-1	TGTGCCAGCAGTGGAGGACTAGCGGGAGGAGCCGGGGAGCTGTTTTTT	CASSGGLAGGAGELFF
TRBJ2-5	TRBD1	16	TRBV15	TGTGCCACCAGCAGAGAAACTCCGGGACAGGGAGAGGAGCAGTACTTC	CATSRETPGQGEEQYF
TRBJ2-7	.	13	TRBV11-3	TGTGCCAGCAGCCCGAGGACTGGAGTCGAGCAGTACTTC	CASSPRTGVEQYF
TRBJ2-3	TRBD2	16	TRBV4-3	TGCGCCAGCAGCCTTGGGACTAGCGGGAGCACAGATACGCAGTATTTT	CASSLGTSGSTDTQYF
TRBJ2-2	.	15	TRBV7-6	TGTGCCAGCAGCCCCGGGGGGCGCAACACCGGGGAGCTGTTTTTT	CASSPGGRNTGELFF
TRBJ2-5	.	14	TRBV11-2	TGTGCCAGCAGCTTAGGGACTAACCAAGAGACCCAGTACTTC	CASSLGTNQETQYF
TRBJ1-6	TRBD1	14	TRBV10-3	TGTGCCATCAGTGAGGGGGACAGGTCTTCACCCCTCCACTTT	CAISEGDRSSPLHF
TRBJ2-7	.	15	TRBV6-5	TGTGCCAGCAGTTACGGCCGGCGAGGGAACTACGAGCAGTACTTC	CASSYGRRGNYEQYF
TRBJ2-7	TRBD2	16	TRBV4-2	TGTGCCAGCAGCCAAGACCTAGCGGGAGACTCCTACGAGCAGTACTTC	CASSQDLAGDSYEQYF
TRBJ1-2	TRBD1	14	TRBV19	TGTGCCAGTAGTATTGACAGGGGGCCATATGGCTACACCTTC	CASSIDRGPYGYTF
TRBJ1-1	.	14	TRBV5-4	TGTGCCAGCAGCACCGACACAGGGTCCACTGAAGCTTTCTTT	CASSTDTGSTEAFF
TRBJ1-1	.	15	TRBV7-3	TGTGCCAGCAGCTTAAATCCGGGGGTGAACACTGAAGCTTTCTTT	CASSLNPGVNTEAFF
TRBJ1-4	TRBD1	15	TRBV15	TGTGCCACCAGCAGAGAGGCAGGGGGGAGTGAAAAACTGTTTTTT	CATSREAGGSEKLFF
TRBJ2-3	.	12	TRBV10-1	TGCGCCAGCAGTGGAGGTTTGGATACGCAGTATTTT	CASSGGLDTQYF
TRBJ2-3	.	14	TRBV7-8	TGTGCCAGCAGCCTAAGAGCTAGCACAGATACGCAGTATTTT	CASSLRASTDTQYF
TRBJ1-2	TRBD1	18	TRBV2	TGTGCCAGCAGGGATTCCGGGACAGGGCAATATACCTCCTATGGCTACACCTTC	CASRDSGTGQYTSYGYTF
TRBJ1-1	.	14	TRBV28	TGTGCCAGCAGTCGACACAGAGCGAACACTGAAGCTTTCTTT	CASSRHRANTEAFF
TRBJ1-2	.	13	TRBV10-2	TGCGCCAGCAGTCCGGACAAGAGCTATGGCTACACCTTC	CASSPDKSYGYTF
TRBJ2-7	TRBD2	14	TRBV29-1	TGCAGCGTTTCTCTAGCGGGGCTCAACTACGAGCAGTACTTC	CSVSLAGLNYEQYF
TRBJ2-7	TRBD1	12	TRBV7-9	TGTGCCAGCAGCCGACAGGGGTGGGAGCAGTACTTC	CASSRQGWEQYF
TRBJ2-7	TRBD2	15	TRBV7-6	TGTGCCAGCAGCCGACTAGCGGGAGCCTCCCACGAGCAGTACTTC	CASSRLAGASHEQYF
TRBJ1-5	.	14	TRBV7-9	TGTGCCAGCAGCTACGGCGGGGGCAATCAGCCCCAGCATTTT	CASSYGGGNQPQHF
TRBJ2-5	.	13	TRBV5-8	TGTGCCAGCCCTCTAACTAGGCAAGAGACCCAGTACTTC	CASPLTRQETQYF
TRBJ2-3	.	14	TRBV5-1	TGCGCCAGCAGCTTGGTAACCCAGGGCGATACGCAGTATTTT	CASSLVTQGDTQYF
TRBJ2-1	.	15	TRBV11-3	TGTGCCAGCAGCCCAGGGGAGGGTCGTAGGAATGAGCAGTTCTTC	CASSPGEGRRNEQFF
TRBJ2-2	TRBD2	16	TRBV18	TGTGCCAGCTCACCATGGGAGGGAGCGGACACCGGGGAGCTGTTTTTT	CASSPWEGADTGELFF